The source of this TCR beta chain is a study of cytomegalovirus exposure and HLA in healthy donors. Germline lookup yields CDR1 SGHTA and CDR2 FQGNSA. After removal of 5 bases from V and 8 bases from J, the junction contained 5 bases not matched to a gene. The CDR3 runs 14 residues. Use of 60 Vbeta and 13 Jbeta primers characterized the PCR. The protocol was immunoSEQ multiplex PCR, while the TCRdb copy is restricted to in-frame clones and leaves out a portion. Here the sample spans 100,000 to 150,000 clones, about three quarters being singletons. The specimen was PBMCs. The receptor was derived from a woman aged 40 to 49 in good health and CMV-seropositive. The chain employs TRBV7-2 and TRBJ1-6; 8 bases map to TRBD1. CDR3 sequence: CASSPDRGYSPLHF. In nucleotides, the CDR3 is TGTGCCAGCAGCCCTGACAGGGGATATTCACCCCTCCACTTT.